Given below is one T cell receptor beta chain in context. The antigen it recognizes is unknown. Base qualities are not at hand, and no much larger clone is one base apart. The data derive from a study of cytomegalovirus exposure and HLA in healthy donors (dated by TCRdb to about 2017). In the study overall: An earlier analysis of approximately 550 of the donors reported about 250 Gb of sequence data and some 120 million unique TCR beta sequences from about 179 million T cells. An early release that covered more than 550 HLA-typed donors contained approximately 300 gigabases of sequencing data and 70 million to 100 million unique TCR sequences. The genetic ancestry cluster associated with self-reported Caucasian donors included about 81% of the roughly 410 genotyped donors. The aim of the study was to test whether cataloging public T cell receptors could identify signatures of past pathogen exposure. The study used immunosequencing to profile the T cell repertoires of approximately 640 subjects and linked those repertoires to cytomegalovirus serostatus. Besides the first cohort of hundreds of subjects, a separate validation cohort made up of 120 different subjects was used. The study combined high-throughput TCR immunosequencing, statistical association of individual TCRs with disease status, and machine learning to predict cytomegalovirus infection status. To study patterns of TCR occurrence, a later analysis re-analyzed previously published TCR beta repertoires from 666 donors and added high-resolution HLA genotyping. In the later analysis, no new phenotypic data were used to find candidate immune exposures; instead, reliance was placed on TCR beta sequences and their occurrence across donors. An earlier analysis of 587 of the donors used high-throughput TCR beta sequencing to judge whether each TCR beta V gene segment behaved as functional or pseudogenic. Donor age, sex, ethnicity and CMV serostatus were compiled alongside the repertoire data. Genome-wide SNP genotypes for about 65% of the roughly 700 donors were used in a later genetic analysis, which treated that subset as a discovery cohort. All discovery cohort repertoires had been generated on a single sequencing platform. HLA typing included class I and class II loci at four-digit resolution. Typing coverage differed by locus: A, B, C, DRB1 and DQB1 were typed in roughly 620-630 donors, DQA1 in 522, DPA1 in roughly 590, and DPB1 in 400 to 480. Five DR-DQ haplotypes were handled as single units for association and clustering because linkage in the cohort was strong. Among almost 400 genotyped donors of the cohort, an average of approximately 240,000 unique TCR beta nucleotide sequences were sequenced per donor, roughly 20% of them non-productive.

Libraries were prepared through the immunoSEQ multiplex PCR assay. For the multiplex PCR, a mixture combining 60 forward primers for TCR Vbeta segments and 13 reverse primers for TCR Jbeta segments was used. A multiplex PCR assay on genomic DNA amplified the CDR3 region of rearranged TCR beta genes. The amplified TCR beta libraries were sequenced on the Illumina HiSeq System as 87-base-pair reads. The study's own analysis went as follows. A later analysis counted tens of millions of unique TCR beta chains across the 666 repertoires, and roughly 10 million of these chains were shared by at least two donors. Raw reads were error-corrected and collapsed into unique sequences with a nearest-neighbor algorithm that merged closely related sequences to remove PCR and sequencing errors. To assign V, D and J gene segments, CDR3 sequences were aligned to IMGT reference sequences. Each retained sequence needed at least a six-nucleotide match to both a V gene segment and a J gene segment. Rearrangements were called productive when the CDR3 lacked stop codons and stayed in frame with V and J; all others were non-productive. CDR3 was defined according to IMGT convention as the region running from the second conserved V-encoded cysteine to the conserved J-encoded phenylalanine. The earlier analysis of about 570 of the donors excluded any sequence lacking an unambiguous match to a single V gene segment. In an earlier analysis of 450 to 750 of the donors, a V segment was called functional when productive rearrangements were above 56.7%, and segregating when the standard deviation between donors exceeded 5%. A statistical classification framework was built for diagnosing cytomegalovirus status from the catalog of TCR beta chain sequences. In a later analysis, TCR nucleotide sequences were compared against IMGT/GENE-DB human TR gene sequences so that V and J genes could be assigned. Using the TCRdist pipeline, a later analysis assigned CDR3 sequences along with most-parsimonious VDJ recombination scenarios. In a later analysis, every TCR beta chain was defined by the combination of its CDR3 amino acid sequence and its V-gene family, and reads without a unique V-gene family were dropped. A later analysis removed 500 to 650 highly shared, low-generation-probability nucleotide sequences to deal with suspected cross-contamination and a sequencing artifact. For each public chain, a later analysis derived a clonal expansion index from normalized ranks of inferred template counts within each repertoire. Generation probabilities in a later analysis came from a VDJ recombination model fitted to out-of-frame rearrangements, and those results were checked against IGoR. In a later analysis, TCR-TCR, TCR-HLA and TCR-CMV co-occurrence was scored with hypergeometric tests, and a repertoire-size bias correction was applied to TCR pairs. To estimate false discovery rates, a later analysis permuted the HLA or CMV assignments 20 times. A later analysis grouped co-occurring TCRs with DBSCAN, adding TCRdist sequence similarity when clustering within HLA-allele-positive subsets. For co-occurrence clustering, repertoires with fewer than 30,000 or more than 120,000 public chains were excluded, along with five or six repertoires with anomalous nucleotide sharing. Not all clones reach the TCRdb copy of this immuneACCESS table, which keeps in-frame sequences only. Checked studies attribute under half of the gap to unresolved V genes and leave the rest unexplained. V, J and clone size are those of that table, while D and trimming were read from the DNA. A total of about 220,000 clones appear in this sample, about 81% of them only once. Clones ranked in the top ten supply around 5% of the sample.

The cohort was made up of 666 healthy bone marrow donors. At the time of sampling, every cohort member was nominally healthy, though immune exposures that went unrecorded were likely present. The donor was CMV seropositive and belonged to the group of about 290 seropositive cohort members. A peripheral blood sample was provided by each donor, and peripheral blood mononuclear cells were used for TCR beta sequencing. The Qiagen DNeasy Blood Extraction Kit was used to extract genomic DNA from the blood cell samples. The germline V gene provides CDR1 ENHRY and CDR2 SYGVKD. From its cysteine to its phenylalanine, the CDR3 spans 14 amino acids. Of all the DNA, just the CDR3 is kept, 42 bases in frame from base 1. Here V drops 3 bases and J drops 7 bases, and the junction holds 4 bases not matched to any gene. General findings and caveats noted by the study authors: In a later analysis, most CMV-associated TCR beta chains were found to appear HLA-restricted, with HLA associations seemingly driven largely by CMV exposure. A further reported finding was that TCR beta sequences accurately predicted the HLA-A and HLA-B alleles for most subjects in the first cohort. At a false discovery rate of 0.05, a later analysis linked under 20,000 TCR beta sequences to specific HLA alleles. Several of the top co-occurrence clusters appeared to be linked to parvovirus B19, influenza, CMV and Epstein-Barr virus, according to a later analysis. In the study, around 160 TCR beta chains were listed as associated with cytomegalovirus. In vitro tests confirmed that a few of the cytomegalovirus-associated TCR beta chains recognize cytomegalovirus antigens. While some public TCRs were present in many individuals, most TCR sequences turned up only very rarely across donors. HLA typing was unavailable for some donors at each locus, so association tests used only the typed subset. The presence/absence analyses assumed that sequencing depth was roughly uniform across donors, and that assumption may not be true. In both the original and validation cohorts, the classifier was reported to diagnose cytomegalovirus status with high specificity and sensitivity. CMV serostatus was the only immune exposure information available for the cohort. The cohort was sequenced for TCR beta chains only, and without alpha or paired-chain data the features that could be detected were limited. In a later analysis, the rate of TCR association differed among HLA loci, with DRB1 alleles having the most associated TCRs and HLA-C alleles having the fewest. A later genetic analysis associated a missense DCLRE1C variant with V-gene and J-gene trimming of TCR beta chains, and an independent cohort replicated the association. Because counts were too low, about 15 rarely observed V segments, including chromosome 9 orphons, were left out of the earlier analysis of 587 of the donors. Correlated functional status among segregating V segments might be attributable to linkage disequilibrium, but an unknown experimental factor could not be ruled out. When HLA alleles, especially DR and DQ, strongly co-occurred, TCR associations were difficult to assign to individual alleles. Because the 87-base-pair reads could not distinguish some IMGT-functional V segments, including TRBV6-2 and TRBV6-3, those segments were excluded. It was suggested by the authors that the approach could potentially be generalized to other disease states and immunological phenotypes. An earlier analysis of around 600 of the donors showed that most TCR beta V segments appeared in productive rearrangements either about 87% or about 30% of the time, which broadly matched IMGT annotations. A later analysis found that HLA-associated TCR beta chains were more clonally expanded and had lower generation probabilities than equally common non-associated chains. The sequencing pipeline was judged likely to have produced a cluster of highly shared sequence variants as a technical artifact. In a later genetic analysis, fewer N-insertions in productive TCRs were reported among donors in an Asian-associated ancestry cluster than the roughly 670-donor mean.

The chain couples TRBV10-3 to TRBJ2-1; 9 bases in the middle match TRBD2. The specimen sequenced was PBMCs. The clonotype comes from a woman in her 40s in good health and CMV-seropositive. The CDR3 protein: CAISDLAGKNEQFF. The sequenced DNA: TGTGCCATCAGTGATCTAGCGGGAAAGAATGAGCAGTTCTTC.